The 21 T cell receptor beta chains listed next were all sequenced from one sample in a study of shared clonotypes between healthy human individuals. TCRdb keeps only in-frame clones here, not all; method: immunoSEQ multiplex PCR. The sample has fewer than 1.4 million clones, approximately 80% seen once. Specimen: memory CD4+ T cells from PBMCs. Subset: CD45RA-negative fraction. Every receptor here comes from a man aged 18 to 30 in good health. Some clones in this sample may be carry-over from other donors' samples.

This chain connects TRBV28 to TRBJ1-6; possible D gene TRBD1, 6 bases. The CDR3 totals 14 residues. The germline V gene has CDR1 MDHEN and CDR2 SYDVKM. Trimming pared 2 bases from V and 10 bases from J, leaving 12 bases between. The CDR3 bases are TGTGCCAGCAGTTTAGGGGGGGCCATGTCACCCCTCCACTTT. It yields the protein CASSLGGAMSPLHF.

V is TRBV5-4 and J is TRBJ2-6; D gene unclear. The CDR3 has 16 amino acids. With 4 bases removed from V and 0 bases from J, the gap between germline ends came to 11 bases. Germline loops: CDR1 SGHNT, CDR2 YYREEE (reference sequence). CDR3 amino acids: CASSLRRFSGANVLTF. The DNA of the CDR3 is TGTGCCAGCAGCCTTAGACGGTTCTCTGGGGCCAACGTCCTGACTTTC.

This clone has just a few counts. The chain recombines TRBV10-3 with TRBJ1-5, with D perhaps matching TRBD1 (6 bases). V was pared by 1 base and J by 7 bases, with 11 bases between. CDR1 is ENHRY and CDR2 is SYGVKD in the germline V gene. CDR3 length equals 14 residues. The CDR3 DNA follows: TGTGCCATCAGTGAGTACGGGGGCAGGCAGCCCCAGCATTTT. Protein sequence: CAISEYGGRQPQHF.

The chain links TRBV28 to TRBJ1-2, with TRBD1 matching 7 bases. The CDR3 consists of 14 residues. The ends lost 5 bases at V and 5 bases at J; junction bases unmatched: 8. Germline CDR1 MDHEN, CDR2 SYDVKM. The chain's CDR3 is CASSTDRVRYGYTF. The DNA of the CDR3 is TGTGCCAGCAGTACTGACAGGGTGCGGTATGGCTACACCTTC.

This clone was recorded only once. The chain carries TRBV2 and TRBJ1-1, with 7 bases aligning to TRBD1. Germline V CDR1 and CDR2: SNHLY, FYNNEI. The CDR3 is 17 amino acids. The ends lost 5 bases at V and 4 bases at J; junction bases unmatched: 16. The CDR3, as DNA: TGTGCCAGCAGTTGGTCCGCCTACAGGGGAATGGGCACTGAAGCTTTCTTT. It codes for CASSWSAYRGMGTEAFF. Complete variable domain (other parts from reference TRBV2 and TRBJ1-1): EPEVTQTPSHQVTQMGQEVILRCVPISNHLYFYWYRQILGQKVEFLVSFYNNEISEKSEIFDDQFSVERPDGSNFTLKIRSTKLEDSAMYFCASSWSAYRGMGTEAFFGQGTRLTVV.

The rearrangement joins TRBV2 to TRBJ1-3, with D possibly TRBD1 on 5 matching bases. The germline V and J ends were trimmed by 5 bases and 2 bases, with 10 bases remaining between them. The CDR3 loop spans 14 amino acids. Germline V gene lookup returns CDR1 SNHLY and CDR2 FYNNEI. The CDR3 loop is CASSRTLPGNTIYF. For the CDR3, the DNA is TGTGCCAGCAGTAGGACACTGCCTGGAAACACCATATATTTT. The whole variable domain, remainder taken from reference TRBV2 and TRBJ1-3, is EPEVTQTPSHQVTQMGQEVILRCVPISNHLYFYWYRQILGQKVEFLVSFYNNEISEKSEIFDDQFSVERPDGSNFTLKIRSTKLEDSAMYFCASSRTLPGNTIYFGEGSWLTVV.

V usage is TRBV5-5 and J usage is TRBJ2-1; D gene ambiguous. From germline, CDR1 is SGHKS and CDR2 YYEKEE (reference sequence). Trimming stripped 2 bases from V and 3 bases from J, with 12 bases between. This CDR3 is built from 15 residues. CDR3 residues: CASSLTTQDYNEQFF. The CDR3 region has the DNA TGTGCCAGCAGCTTAACGACCCAAGACTACAATGAGCAGTTCTTC.

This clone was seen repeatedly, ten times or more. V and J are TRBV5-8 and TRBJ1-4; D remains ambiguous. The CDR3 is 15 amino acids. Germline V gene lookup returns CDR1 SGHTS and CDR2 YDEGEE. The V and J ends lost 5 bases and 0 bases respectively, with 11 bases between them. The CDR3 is CASRSRRSTNEKLFF. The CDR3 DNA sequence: TGTGCCAGCAGATCTAGACGGTCAACTAATGAAAAACTGTTTTTT.

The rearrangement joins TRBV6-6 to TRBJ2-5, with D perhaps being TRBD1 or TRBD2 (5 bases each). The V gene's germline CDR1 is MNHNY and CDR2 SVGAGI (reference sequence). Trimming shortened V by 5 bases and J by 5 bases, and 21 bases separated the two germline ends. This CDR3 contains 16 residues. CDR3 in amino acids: CASSPILGRGEETQYF. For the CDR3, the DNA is TGTGCCAGCAGTCCTATTCTCGGACGGGGCGAGGAGACCCAGTACTTC.

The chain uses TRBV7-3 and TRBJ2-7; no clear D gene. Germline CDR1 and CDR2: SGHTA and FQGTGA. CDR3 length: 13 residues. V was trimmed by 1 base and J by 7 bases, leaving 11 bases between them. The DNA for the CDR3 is TGTGCCAGCAGCTTAAGGGGAATCGGGGAGCAGTACTTC. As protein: CASSLRGIGEQYF. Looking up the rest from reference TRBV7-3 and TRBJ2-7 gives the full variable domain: GAGVSQTPSNKVTEKGKYVELRCDPISGHTALYWYRQSLGQGPEFLIYFQGTGAADDSGLPNDRFFAVRPEGSVSTLKIQRTERGDSAVYLCASSLRGIGEQYFGPGTRLTVT.

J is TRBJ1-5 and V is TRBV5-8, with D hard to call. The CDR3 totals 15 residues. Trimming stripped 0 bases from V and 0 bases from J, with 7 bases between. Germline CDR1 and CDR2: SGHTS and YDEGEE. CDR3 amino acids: CASSLGVYSNQPQHF. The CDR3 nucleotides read TGTGCCAGCAGCTTGGGGGTCTATAGCAATCAGCCCCAGCATTTT.

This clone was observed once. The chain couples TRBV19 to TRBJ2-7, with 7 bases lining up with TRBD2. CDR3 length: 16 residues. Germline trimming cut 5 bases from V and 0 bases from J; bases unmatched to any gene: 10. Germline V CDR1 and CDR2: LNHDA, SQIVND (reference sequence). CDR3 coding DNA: TGTGCCAGTAGTTCTCCGGGAGGCCCTAGCTCCTACGAGCAGTACTTC. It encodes CASSSPGGPSSYEQYF. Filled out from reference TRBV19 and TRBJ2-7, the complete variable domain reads DGGITQSPKYLFRKEGQNVTLSCEQNLNHDAMYWYRQDPGQGLRLIYYSQIVNDFQKGDIAEGYSVSREKKESFPLTVTSAQKNPTAFYLCASSSPGGPSSYEQYFGPGTRLTVT.

CDR3 bases: TGTGCCAGCAGCTTGCGGGGGTTGGGAAGCGGTAGCTCCTACGAGCAGTACTTC. It encodes CASSLRGLGSGSSYEQYF. This chain connects TRBV5-5 to TRBJ2-7, with D tentatively TRBD2 (6 bases). This CDR3 has 18 residues. Germline CDR1 and CDR2: SGHKS and YYEKEE (reference sequence). Trimming stripped 1 base from V and 0 bases from J, with 20 bases between.

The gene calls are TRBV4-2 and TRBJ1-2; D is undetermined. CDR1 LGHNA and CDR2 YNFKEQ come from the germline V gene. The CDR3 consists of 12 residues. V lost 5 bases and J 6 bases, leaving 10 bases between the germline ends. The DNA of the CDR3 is TGTGCCAGCAGCGCAGCTCGCCATGGCTACACCTTC. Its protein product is CASSAARHGYTF.

This CDR3 is CASRTSSGSRYTGELFF. The DNA for the CDR3 is TGTGCCAGCAGAACCTCTAGCGGGAGTAGGTACACCGGGGAGCTGTTTTTT. This chain uses TRBV5-8 with TRBJ2-2, with 10 positions matching TRBD2. Germline V gene lookup returns CDR1 SGHTS and CDR2 YDEGEE. Trimming cost V 5 bases and J 3 bases; bases outside gene matches: 10. The CDR3 loop spans 17 amino acids.

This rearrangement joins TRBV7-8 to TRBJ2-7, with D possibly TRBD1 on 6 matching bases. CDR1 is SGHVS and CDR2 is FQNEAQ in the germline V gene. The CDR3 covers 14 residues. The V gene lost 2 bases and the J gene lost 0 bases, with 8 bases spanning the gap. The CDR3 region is CASSLQGRSYEQYF. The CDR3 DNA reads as TGTGCCAGCAGCTTACAGGGGCGCTCCTACGAGCAGTACTTC.

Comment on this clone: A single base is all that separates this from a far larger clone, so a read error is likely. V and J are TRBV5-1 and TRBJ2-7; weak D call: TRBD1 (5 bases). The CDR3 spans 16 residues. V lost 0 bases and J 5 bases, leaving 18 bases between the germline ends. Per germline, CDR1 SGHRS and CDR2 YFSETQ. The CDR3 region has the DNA TGCGCCAGCAGCTTGGGATTAGTTCGACAGAGCGACGAGCAGTACTTC. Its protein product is CASSLGLVRQSDEQYF.

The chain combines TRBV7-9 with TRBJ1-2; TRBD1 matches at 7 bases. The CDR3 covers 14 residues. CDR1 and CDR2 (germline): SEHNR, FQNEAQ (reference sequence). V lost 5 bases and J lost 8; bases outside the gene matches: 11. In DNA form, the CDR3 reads TGTGCCAGCAGCCGTGACAGGGCCAACTTGGGCTACACCTTC. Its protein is CASSRDRANLGYTF.

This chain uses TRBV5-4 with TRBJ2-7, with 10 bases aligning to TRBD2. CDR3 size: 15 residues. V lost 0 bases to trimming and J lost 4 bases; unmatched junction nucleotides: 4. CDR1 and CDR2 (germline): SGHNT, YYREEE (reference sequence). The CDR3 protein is CASSLAPSGSYEQYF. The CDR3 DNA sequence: TGTGCCAGCAGCTTGGCCCCTAGCGGGAGTTACGAGCAGTACTTC.

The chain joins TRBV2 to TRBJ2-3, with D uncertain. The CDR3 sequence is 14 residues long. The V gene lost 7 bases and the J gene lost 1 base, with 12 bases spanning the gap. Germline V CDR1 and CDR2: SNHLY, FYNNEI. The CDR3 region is CASTPELRTDTQYF. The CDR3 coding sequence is TGTGCCAGCACCCCAGAACTGCGCACAGATACGCAGTATTTT.

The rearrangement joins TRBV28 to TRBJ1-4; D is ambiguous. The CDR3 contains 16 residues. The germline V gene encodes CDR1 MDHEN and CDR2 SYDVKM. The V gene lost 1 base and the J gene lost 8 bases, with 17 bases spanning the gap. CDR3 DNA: TGTGCCAGCAGTTTATCTTCGGGGTCTGGTTCAGAAAAACTGTTTTTT. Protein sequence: CASSLSSGSGSEKLFF.